The 21 T cell receptor beta chains below come from one sample, sequenced in a study of blood T cell repertoires in COVID-19. Some clones are missing from TCRdb's copy, which holds only in-frame ones; the method was immunoSEQ multiplex PCR. The table includes hundreds of thousands of clones, approximately 80% detected once. Sequencing used peripheral blood. These TCRs come from a woman over 75 with COVID-19, enrolled during active disease.

V usage is TRBV4-2 and J usage is TRBJ2-2; 9 bases are shared with TRBD2. V shed 2 bases, J shed 3 bases, and the junction held 4 bases outside the gene matches. There are 16 residues in the CDR3. CDR1 is LGHNA, CDR2 YNFKEQ, per germline. The chain's CDR3 is CASSQLAGLYTGELFF. The DNA of the CDR3 is TGTGCCAGCAGCCAACTAGCGGGGCTTTACACCGGGGAGCTGTTTTTT.

This clone has only one observation. The rearrangement links TRBV6-5 to TRBJ1-1, with TRBD1 identical over 7 bases. The V gene's germline CDR1 is MNHEY and CDR2 SVGAGI. The CDR3 has 14 residues. With 6 bases clipped from V and 6 bases from J, the junction kept 10 bases outside the gene matches. The CDR3 is CASRVQQGSAEAFF. CDR3 DNA sequence: TGTGCCAGCAGGGTTCAACAGGGGAGCGCTGAAGCTTTCTTT.

This clone was counted a few times. CDR3 nucleotide sequence: TGTGCCAGCTCACCACGACAGGGCCTATACGAGCAGTACTTC. This sequence encodes CASSPRQGLYEQYF. This sequence joins TRBV18 and TRBJ2-7; 7 bases fit TRBD1. The CDR3 is 14 residues long. V lost 1 base to trimming and J lost 4 bases; unmatched junction nucleotides: 4. CDR1 is KGHSH, CDR2 LQKENI, per germline.

This clone was found once. Here the CDR3 reads CASNVSGRSGETQYF. In DNA, the CDR3 is TGTGCCAGCAACGTTAGCGGGAGGTCGGGGGAGACCCAGTACTTC. The gene calls are TRBV6-5 and TRBJ2-5, with TRBD2 matching over 10 bases. CDR1 and CDR2 from the germline V gene are MNHEY and SVGAGI. The CDR3 runs 15 residues. J was trimmed by 5 bases and V by 7 bases; bases with no gene match: 10.

In DNA, the CDR3 is TGTGCCTGGAGTGGACAGCCCTCTGGAAACACCATATATTTT. It encodes CAWSGQPSGNTIYF. The chain combines TRBV30 with TRBJ1-3; tentatively, D is TRBD1 (5 bases). This CDR3 has 14 residues. Trimming took off 1 base at V and 0 bases at J, with 7 bases between the two ends. In germline, CDR1 is GTSNPN, CDR2 SVGIG (reference sequence).

The chain links TRBV5-4 to TRBJ2-3, with 10 positions matching TRBD2. Per the germline V gene, CDR1 is SGHNT and CDR2 is YYREEE (reference sequence). The CDR3 loop spans 15 amino acids. The V gene end was trimmed by 1 base and the J gene end by 5 bases; junction bases not matched to a gene: 4. CDR3: CASSLPSGSQDTQYF. The CDR3 region has the DNA TGTGCCAGCAGCTTGCCTAGCGGGAGTCAAGATACGCAGTATTTT.

This clone was seen only a few times. The V gene is TRBV6-6, the J gene TRBJ1-5; 8 bases are shared with TRBD1. Trimming removed 4 bases from V and 6 bases from J; junction bases left unmatched: 5. The CDR3 is 14 residues long. Germline-derived CDR1 and CDR2 are MNHNY and SVGAGI (reference sequence). The CDR3 DNA follows: TGTGCCAGCAGTTCAGGGGGCTCTAGTCAGCCCCAGCATTTT. Protein: CASSSGGSSQPQHF.

The rearrangement joins TRBV30 to TRBJ1-3; D is undetermined. Germline-derived CDR1 and CDR2 are GTSNPN and SVGIG (reference sequence). The CDR3 spans 10 residues. Trimming shortened V by 7 bases and J by 4 bases, and 5 bases separated the two germline ends. The CDR3: CAFQGNTIYF. CDR3 nucleotide sequence: TGTGCCTTCCAGGGAAACACCATATATTTT.

J is TRBJ1-2 and V is TRBV3-1 (or the pseudogene TRBV3-2); D not resolved. CDR3 length equals 14 residues. Germline-derived CDR1 and CDR2 are LGHDT and YNNKEL (reference sequence). Trimming shortened V by 0 bases and J by 4 bases, and 9 bases separated the two germline ends. The CDR3 region is CASSQDPRAYGYTF. DNA of the CDR3: TGTGCCAGCAGCCAAGATCCGAGAGCCTATGGCTACACCTTC.

The V gene is TRBV15, the J gene TRBJ1-6; D gene ambiguous. The CDR3 contains 14 residues. Trimming pared 5 bases from V and 5 bases from J, leaving 10 bases between. In germline, CDR1 is LNHNV, CDR2 YYDKDF (reference sequence). The CDR3 protein is CATSYRVDNSPLHF. In DNA form, the CDR3 reads TGTGCCACCAGCTACCGGGTAGATAATTCACCCCTCCACTTT. Full variable domain (missing parts from reference TRBV15 and TRBJ1-6): DAMVIQNPRYQVTQFGKPVTLSCSQTLNHNVMYWYQQKSSQAPKLLFHYYDKDFNNEADTPDNFQSRRPNTSFCFLDIRSPGLGDTAMYLCATSYRVDNSPLHFGNGTRLTVT.

The chain has TRBV5-1 and TRBJ1-1; 8 nucleotides match TRBD1. The CDR3 spans 16 residues. The V segment lost 5 bases and the J segment 4 bases; nucleotides outside the gene matches: 13. Germline CDR1 reads SGHRS; CDR2 reads YFSETQ. CDR3 DNA: TGCGCCAGCAGACCCGCCGACAGGGGAGTAGGCACTGAAGCTTTCTTT. This translates into CASRPADRGVGTEAFF. The whole variable domain, filled in from reference TRBV5-1 and TRBJ1-1, reads KAGVTQTPRYLIKTRGQQVTLSCSPISGHRSVSWYQQTPGQGLQFLFEYFSETQRNKGNFPGRFSGRQFSNSRSEMNVSTLELGDSALYLCASRPADRGVGTEAFFGQGTRLTVV.

This clone was recorded once. This chain uses TRBV10-3 with TRBJ2-7; TRBD2 agrees at 10 bases. CDR1 and CDR2 from the germline V gene are ENHRY and SYGVKD. The J segment lost 3 bases and the V segment lost 10 bases, leaving 15 bases of the junction unmatched. This CDR3 comprises 16 residues. The DNA of the CDR3 is TGTGCCACCGCAGGGGGGGCGGCTAGCGGGAGCTACGAGCAGTACTTC. Protein: CATAGGAASGSYEQYF.

This clone was picked up one time. This chain links TRBV7-2 with TRBJ1-4; unclear D gene. The CDR3 runs 14 residues. V was trimmed by 1 base and J by 11 bases, leaving 14 bases between them. Germline assignment: CDR1 SGHTA and CDR2 FQGNSA. The CDR3 bases are TGTGCCAGCAGCTTAGAATTAGGCCGAGGGAAACTGTTTTTT. This encodes CASSLELGRGKLFF.

J is TRBJ1-1 and V is TRBV3-1 (or the pseudogene TRBV3-2); D call uncertain. The CDR3 is made up of 14 amino acids. Germline lookup yields CDR1 LGHDT and CDR2 YNNKEL (reference sequence). Trimming left V 0 bases short and J 1 base short, with 6 bases between. CDR3 bases: TGTGCCAGCAGCCAAGAACTCCCGAACACTGAAGCTTTCTTT. Protein: CASSQELPNTEAFF.

The gene calls are TRBV19 and TRBJ1-6, with 7 nucleotides matching TRBD1. With V trimmed by 5 bases and J by 6 bases, 10 bases remained unmatched. This CDR3 has 16 amino acids. The V gene's germline CDR1 is LNHDA and CDR2 SQIVND (reference sequence). The DNA of the CDR3 is TGTGCCAGTAGTGACCCCCGGACAGGCTTTAATTCACCCCTCCACTTT. Its translation is CASSDPRTGFNSPLHF.

In its sample, this clone was seen once. The V gene is TRBV7-2, the J gene TRBJ2-3, with 12 bases matching TRBD1. The J segment lost 4 bases and the V segment lost 2 bases, leaving 4 bases of the junction unmatched. CDR1 is SGHTA and CDR2 is FQGNSA in the germline V gene. The CDR3 covers 16 residues. Here the CDR3 DNA reads TGTGCCAGCAGCTTAATGGGGACAGGGGGCGCAGATACGCAGTATTTT. Translated: CASSLMGTGGADTQYF. Variable domain in full (rest from reference TRBV7-2 and TRBJ2-3): GAGVSQSPSNKVTEKGKDVELRCDPISGHTALYWYRQSLGQGLEFLIYFQGNSAPDKSGLPSDRFSAERTGGSVSTLTIQRTQQEDSAVYLCASSLMGTGGADTQYFGPGTRLTVL.

The rearrangement joins TRBV6-5 to TRBJ1-2, with TRBD1 matching 8 bases. Germline values: CDR1 MNHEY, CDR2 SVGAGI. J gave up 2 bases and V 6 bases, and 5 bases lay outside the gene matches. The CDR3 is made up of 14 amino acids. CDR3 coding DNA: TGTGCCAGCAGATCGACAGGGGCGAACTATGGCTACACCTTC. Translated: CASRSTGANYGYTF.

The V gene is TRBV5-1, the J gene TRBJ1-1, with a possible D match to TRBD1 (6 bases). CDR3 length: 15 residues. Germline CDR1 SGHRS, CDR2 YFSETQ. Trimming took 4 bases from V and 7 from J, leaving 20 bases between them. The CDR3 DNA sequence: TGCGCCAGCAGCCAGCGACAGGCACAGACTGATGAAGCTTTCTTT. Its translation is CASSQRQAQTDEAFF.

The V and J genes are TRBV5-1 and TRBJ1-3; 8 bases are a match to TRBD1. With 0 bases clipped from V and 5 bases from J, the junction kept 7 bases outside the gene matches. Germline V gene lookup returns CDR1 SGHRS and CDR2 YFSETQ. The CDR3 is 16 residues long. Here the CDR3 reads CASSLAGGQGRNTIYF. DNA for the CDR3: TGCGCCAGCAGCTTGGCCGGAGGACAGGGACGAAACACCATATATTTT.

The gene calls are TRBV6-2 or TRBV6-3 and TRBJ1-2; 7 bases align to TRBD1. J gave up 13 bases and V 5 bases, and 7 bases lay outside the gene matches. Germline CDR1 reads MNHEY; CDR2 reads SVGEGT. The length of the CDR3 is 11 residues. CDR3 loop: CASSDRAIGTF. CDR3 bases: TGTGCCAGCAGTGACAGGGCAATTGGCACCTTC.

This clone appeared a single time. The chain joins TRBV24-1 to TRBJ1-6; possible D gene TRBD1, 5 bases. The CDR3 spans 16 residues. Trimming left V 2 bases short and J 10 bases short, with 17 bases between. Germline CDR1 and CDR2: KGHDR and SFDVKD. The CDR3 bases are TGTGCCACCAGTGATTGCACCAGGGAATGTTGGTCACCCCTCCACTTT. It yields the protein CATSDCTRECWSPLHF.